Following are 23 T cell receptor beta chains from one sample sequenced in a study of shared clonotypes between healthy human individuals (dated by TCRdb to 2019 to 2021). The library was obtained by the immunoSEQ multiplex PCR assay. TCRdb obtained this table from immuneACCESS and retained in-frame rearrangements with V and J assigned. These tables miss some clones; where compared with another copy, unresolved V genes account for less than half of the shortfall, and the remainder is unexplained. This sample holds 1.5 million to 1.9 million clones; 98% were observed only once. Together, the top ten hold about 0.42% of the sample. Source material: naive CD4+ T cells sorted from blood. The meaning of the sample's cell subset or site label: CD45RA+ positively selected. The receptors come from a man aged 25 to 45 in good health.

This clone was observed once. The chain uses TRBV11-3 and TRBJ2-1; D gene unclear. Trimming removed 1 base from V and 7 bases from J, with 8 bases in between. The CDR3 runs to 13 residues. The V gene's germline CDR1 is SGHNT and CDR2 YENEEA. The CDR3 nucleotides read TGTGCCAGCAGCTTAGGCTTAGGGAATGAGCAGTTCTTC. This sequence encodes CASSLGLGNEQFF.

The V call is TRBV11-2, the J call TRBJ2-1; 7 bases are a match to TRBD1. Germline values: CDR1 SGHAT, CDR2 FQNNGV. The CDR3 totals 13 residues. The V segment lost 4 bases and the J segment 9 bases; nucleotides outside the gene matches: 6. In nucleotides, the CDR3 is TGTGCCAGCAGCTCTCACAGGGGAAGTGAGCAGTTCTTC. It encodes CASSSHRGSEQFF.

The V call is TRBV6-5, the J call TRBJ1-2, with 8 bases fitting TRBD1. The ends lost 6 bases at V and 7 bases at J; junction bases unmatched: 7. CDR3 length: 13 residues. Germline-derived CDR1 and CDR2 are MNHEY and SVGAGI. This chain's CDR3 is CASRRGTGLGYTF. The CDR3 DNA sequence: TGTGCCAGCAGGCGAGGGACAGGTCTTGGCTACACCTTC.

In DNA form, the CDR3 reads TGTGCCAGCAGCCCCGGGGTAGCGGGAGTAGGAGAGCAGTTCTTC. This encodes CASSPGVAGVGEQFF. The V gene is TRBV7-9, the J gene TRBJ2-1; 9 nucleotides match TRBD2. Trimming took 5 bases from V and 10 from J; bases not matched to a gene: 12. Germline V lookup: CDR1 SEHNR, CDR2 FQNEAQ (reference sequence). The CDR3 is 15 amino acids.

The chain joins TRBV5-1 to TRBJ2-3; weak D call: TRBD2 (5 bases). The germline V gene has CDR1 SGHRS and CDR2 YFSETQ. There are 15 residues in the CDR3. V lost 0 bases and J 2 bases, leaving 10 bases between the germline ends. The CDR3 nucleotides read TGCGCCAGCAGCTTGGTGGGGAGAAACACAGATACGCAGTATTTT. Protein product: CASSLVGRNTDTQYF. Full variable domain (outside the CDR3, taken from reference TRBV5-1 and TRBJ2-3): KAGVTQTPRYLIKTRGQQVTLSCSPISGHRSVSWYQQTPGQGLQFLFEYFSETQRNKGNFPGRFSGRQFSNSRSEMNVSTLELGDSALYLCASSLVGRNTDTQYFGPGTRLTVL.

The chain joins TRBV5-1 to TRBJ2-3, with 12 bases that match TRBD2. Germline loops: CDR1 SGHRS, CDR2 YFSETQ. The CDR3 contains 17 residues. The trim removed 4 bases at V and 1 base at J, leaving 7 bases unmatched. Written as DNA, the CDR3 is TGCGCCAGCAGCGCGCTAGCGGGAGGGCCCCGCACAGATACGCAGTATTTT. It codes for CASSALAGGPRTDTQYF.

The chain uses TRBV5-4 and TRBJ2-5; D possibly corresponds to TRBD1 (6 bases). The germline CDR1 and CDR2 sequences are SGHNT and YYREEE (reference sequence). The CDR3 sequence is 16 residues long. Between the trimmed V and J ends, which lost 1 base and 1 base, there was a span of 14 bases. The DNA for the CDR3 is TGTGCCAGCAGCTTGACCCCAGGGGCAGGCCAAGAGACCCAGTACTTC. Translated, it gives CASSLTPGAGQETQYF.

The chain couples TRBV5-1 to TRBJ2-7; TRBD1 is a possible D gene (6 bases). Germline CDR1 SGHRS, CDR2 YFSETQ. The CDR3 loop spans 18 amino acids. V was trimmed by 1 base and J by 0 bases, leaving 20 bases between them. In nucleotides, the CDR3 is TGCGCCAGCAGCTTGTGGGTCCGGGACAACCCATTCTCCTACGAGCAGTACTTC. Translated, it gives CASSLWVRDNPFSYEQYF.

In this sample, this clone turned up once. The chain is built from TRBV28 and TRBJ2-7; a weak D match, TRBD2 (5 bases). Trimming removed 3 bases from V and 2 bases from J, with 14 bases in between. Germline-derived CDR1 and CDR2 are MDHEN and SYDVKM. The CDR3 totals 15 residues. CDR3 in amino acids: CASSFIGPEAYEQYF. CDR3 nucleotide sequence: TGTGCCAGCAGTTTTATCGGCCCGGAGGCCTACGAGCAGTACTTC. Looking up the rest from reference TRBV28 and TRBJ2-7 gives the full variable domain: DVKVTQSSRYLVKRTGEKVFLECVQDMDHENMFWYRQDPGLGLRLIYFSYDVKMKEKGDIPEGYSVSREKKERFSLILESASTNQTSMYLCASSFIGPEAYEQYFGPGTRLTVT.

This rearrangement joins TRBV4-2 to TRBJ2-3, with 11 nucleotides matching TRBD2. Unmatched junction bases numbered 2, after V lost 3 bases and J lost 0 bases. CDR1 is LGHNA, CDR2 YNFKEQ, per germline. The CDR3 runs to 16 residues. The DNA for the CDR3 is TGTGCCAGCAGCCAGGGACTAGCGGTGAGCACAGATACGCAGTATTTT. Protein product: CASSQGLAVSTDTQYF.

The rearrangement links TRBV18 to TRBJ2-1; D ambiguous. Trimming shortened V by 3 bases and J by 0 bases, and 18 bases separated the two germline ends. CDR1 is KGHSH and CDR2 is LQKENI in the germline V gene. The CDR3 totals 18 residues. CDR3 in amino acids: CASSPLNLGLSSYNEQFF. CDR3 nucleotides: TGTGCCAGCTCACCCCTCAACCTTGGCCTGAGCTCCTACAATGAGCAGTTCTTC.

The rearrangement uses TRBV7-2 and TRBJ2-1; the match to TRBD2 covers 10 bases. CDR1 and CDR2 from the germline V gene are SGHTA and FQGNSA. There are 15 residues in the CDR3. V was clipped by 1 base and J by 5 bases; unmatched bases: 2. Written as DNA, the CDR3 is TGTGCCAGCAGCTTAGAGAGCGGGAGGGACAATGAGCAGTTCTTC. It yields the protein CASSLESGRDNEQFF.

This sequence joins TRBV25-1 and TRBJ2-1; D is possibly TRBD1 (6 bases). From germline, CDR1 is MGHDK and CDR2 SYGVNS. Trimming shortened V by 1 base and J by 7 bases, and 11 bases separated the two germline ends. The CDR3 runs 14 residues. This CDR3 is CASSESNRENEQFF. The CDR3 bases are TGTGCCAGCAGTGAATCGAACAGGGAGAATGAGCAGTTCTTC.

The rearrangement joins TRBV19 to TRBJ2-7; D may be TRBD1 (6 bases). The germline V gene has CDR1 LNHDA and CDR2 SQIVND (reference sequence). V lost 5 bases, J lost 3 bases, and 11 bases lay in between. This CDR3 is 13 amino acids long. CDR3 bases: TGTGCCAGTAGTCCACAGGGCAACTACGAGCAGTACTTC. Its protein product is CASSPQGNYEQYF.

The V call is TRBV5-4, the J call TRBJ2-2; D is uncertain. CDR3 length: 13 residues. The germline CDR1 and CDR2 sequences are SGHNT and YYREEE (reference sequence). V lost 1 base to trimming and J lost 4 bases, with 5 bases between them. CDR3 in DNA: TGTGCCAGCAGCTTGTCAGTCACCGGGGAGCTGTTTTTT. Translating gives CASSLSVTGELFF.

The chain is built from TRBV7-9 and TRBJ2-7; TRBD2 matches 7 bases. The CDR3 loop spans 15 amino acids. The germline gives CDR1 SEHNR, CDR2 FQNEAQ (reference sequence). V dropped 8 bases and J dropped 3; count of bases not matched to a gene: 13. In nucleotides, the CDR3 is TGTGCCAGCCCCGGGCCGGGAGGCAGTCTCTACGAGCAGTACTTC. This translates into CASPGPGGSLYEQYF.

J is TRBJ2-7 and V is TRBV5-1; 7 bases map to TRBD1. Germline loops: CDR1 SGHRS, CDR2 YFSETQ. J was trimmed by 2 bases and V by 0 bases; bases with no gene match: 8. There are 16 residues in the CDR3. The CDR3 reads CASSLGGQRIAYEQYF. The CDR3 bases are TGCGCCAGCAGCTTGGGGGGACAGCGAATAGCCTACGAGCAGTACTTC.

This chain connects TRBV5-1 to TRBJ2-5; D is ambiguous. The CDR3 is 15 amino acids. Deletions cut 0 bases from V and 5 bases from J, with 14 bases between. Germline CDR1 is SGHRS and CDR2 is YFSETQ. The CDR3 loop reads CASSLEGSTQETQYF. CDR3 DNA: TGCGCCAGCAGCTTGGAGGGCTCCACACAGGAGACCCAGTACTTC.

This chain connects TRBV7-9 to TRBJ2-7; 7 positions agree with TRBD1. The CDR3 is 13 amino acids. Germline values: CDR1 SEHNR, CDR2 FQNEAQ (reference sequence). With 6 bases clipped from V and 5 bases from J, the junction kept 7 bases outside the gene matches. In nucleotides, the CDR3 is TGTGCCAGCAGGCTGACAGGGTCGGACGAGCAGTACTTC. It translates to CASRLTGSDEQYF.

The CDR3 region is CASSLMLGGYGYTF. The CDR3 DNA follows: TGTGCCAGCAGCTTGATGCTGGGCGGCTATGGCTACACCTTC. The chain recombines TRBV5-8 with TRBJ1-2; no firm D call. V lost 1 base, J lost 4 bases, and 11 bases lay in between. CDR1 SGHTS and CDR2 YDEGEE come from the germline V gene. This CDR3 comprises 14 residues.

The chain employs TRBV7-2 and TRBJ2-1; 7 nucleotides agree with TRBD2. The V and J ends lost 6 bases and 2 bases, in that order; junction bases with no gene match: 4. Germline CDR1 reads SGHTA; CDR2 reads FQGNSA. The CDR3 runs to 14 residues. The CDR3 is CASRLAPAYNEQFF. The DNA for the CDR3 is TGTGCCAGCAGACTAGCGCCAGCCTACAATGAGCAGTTCTTC.

In this sample, this clone turned up once. The chain combines TRBV9 with TRBJ1-4; TRBD1 is a possible D gene (5 bases). CDR1 is SGDLS and CDR2 is YYNGEE in the germline V gene. The CDR3 runs to 16 residues. Deletions cut 4 bases from V and 7 bases from J, with 20 bases between. The CDR3 region is CASSSRAGQGVEKLFF. CDR3 DNA sequence: TGTGCCAGCAGCTCCAGGGCCGGGCAGGGAGTTGAAAAACTGTTTTTT.

This clone has a single count. The chain has TRBV10-1 and TRBJ2-1; 11 bases line up with TRBD2. The CDR3 runs 16 residues. Per germline, CDR1 WNHNN and CDR2 SYGVQD (reference sequence). With V trimmed by 4 bases and J by 3 bases, 5 bases remained unmatched. CDR3 sequence reads: CASSGKLAGVYNEQFF. Here the CDR3 DNA reads TGCGCCAGCAGTGGAAAACTAGCGGGAGTCTACAATGAGCAGTTCTTC.